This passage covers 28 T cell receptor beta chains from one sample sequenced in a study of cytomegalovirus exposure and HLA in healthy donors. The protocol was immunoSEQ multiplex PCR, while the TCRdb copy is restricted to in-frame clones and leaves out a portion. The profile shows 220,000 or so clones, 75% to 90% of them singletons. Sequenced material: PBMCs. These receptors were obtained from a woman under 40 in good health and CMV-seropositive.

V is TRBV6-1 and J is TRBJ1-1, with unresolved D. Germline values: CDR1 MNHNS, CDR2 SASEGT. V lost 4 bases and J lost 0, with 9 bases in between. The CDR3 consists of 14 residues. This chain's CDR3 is CASSVKVMNTEAFF. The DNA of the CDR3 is TGTGCCAGCAGTGTGAAAGTTATGAACACTGAAGCTTTCTTT.

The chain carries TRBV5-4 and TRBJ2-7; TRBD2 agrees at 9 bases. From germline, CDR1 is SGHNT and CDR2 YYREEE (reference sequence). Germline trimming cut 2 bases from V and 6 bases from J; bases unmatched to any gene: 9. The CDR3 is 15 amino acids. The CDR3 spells CASSLRVAGEVEQYF. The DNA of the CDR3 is TGTGCCAGCAGCTTACGAGTAGCGGGAGAGGTCGAGCAGTACTTC. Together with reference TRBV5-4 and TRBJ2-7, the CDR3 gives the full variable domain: ETGVTQSPTHLIKTRGQQVTLRCSSQSGHNTVSWYQQALGQGPQFIFQYYREEENGRGNFPPRFSGLQFPNYSSELNVNALELDDSALYLCASSLRVAGEVEQYFGPGTRLTVT.

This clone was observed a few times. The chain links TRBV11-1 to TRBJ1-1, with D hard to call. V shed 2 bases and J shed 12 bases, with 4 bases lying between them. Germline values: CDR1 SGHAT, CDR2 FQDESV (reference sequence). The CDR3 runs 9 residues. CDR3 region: CASSLMTFF. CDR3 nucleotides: TGTGCCAGCAGCTTAATGACTTTCTTT. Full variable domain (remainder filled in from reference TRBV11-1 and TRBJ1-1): EAEVAQSPRYKITEKSQAVAFWCDPISGHATLYWYRQILGQGPELLVQFQDESVVDDSQLPKDRFSAERLKGVDSTLKIQPAELGDSAMYLCASSLMTFFGQGTRLTVV.

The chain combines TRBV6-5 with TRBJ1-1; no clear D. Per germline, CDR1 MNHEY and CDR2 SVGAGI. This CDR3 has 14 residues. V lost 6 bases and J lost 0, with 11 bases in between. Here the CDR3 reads CASSPSAMNTEAFF. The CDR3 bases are TGTGCCAGCAGCCCATCCGCCATGAACACTGAAGCTTTCTTT.

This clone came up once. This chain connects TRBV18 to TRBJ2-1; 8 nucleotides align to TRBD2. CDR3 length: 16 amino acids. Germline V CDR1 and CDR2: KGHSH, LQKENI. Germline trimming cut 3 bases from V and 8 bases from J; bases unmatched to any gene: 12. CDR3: CASSPFFGRALDEQFF. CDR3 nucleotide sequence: TGTGCCAGCTCACCTTTCTTCGGGAGGGCCTTAGATGAGCAGTTCTTC. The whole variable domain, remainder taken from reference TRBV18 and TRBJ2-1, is NAGVMQNPRHLVRRRGQEARLRCSPMKGHSHVYWYRQLPEEGLKFMVYLQKENIIDESGMPKERFSAEFPKEGPSILRIQQVVRGDSAAYFCASSPFFGRALDEQFFGPGTRLTVL.

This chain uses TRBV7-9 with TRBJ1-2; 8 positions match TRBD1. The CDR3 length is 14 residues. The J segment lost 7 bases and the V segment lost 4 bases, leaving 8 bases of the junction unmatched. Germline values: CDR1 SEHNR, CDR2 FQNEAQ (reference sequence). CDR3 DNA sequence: TGTGCCAGCAGCTCAAGGACAGGGATGGTTGGCTACACCTTC. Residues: CASSSRTGMVGYTF.

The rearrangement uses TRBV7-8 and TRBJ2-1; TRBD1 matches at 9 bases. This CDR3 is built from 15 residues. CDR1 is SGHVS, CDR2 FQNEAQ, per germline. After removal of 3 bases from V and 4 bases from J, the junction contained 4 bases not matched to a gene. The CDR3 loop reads CASSLGQGTYNEQFF. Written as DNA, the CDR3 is TGTGCCAGCAGCTTGGGACAGGGTACGTACAATGAGCAGTTCTTC. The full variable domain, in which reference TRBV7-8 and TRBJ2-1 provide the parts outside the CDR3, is GAGVSQSPRYKVAKRGQDVALRCDPISGHVSLFWYQQALGQGPEFLTYFQNEAQLDKSGLPSDRFFAERPEGSVSTLKIQRTQQEDSAVYLCASSLGQGTYNEQFFGPGTRLTVL.

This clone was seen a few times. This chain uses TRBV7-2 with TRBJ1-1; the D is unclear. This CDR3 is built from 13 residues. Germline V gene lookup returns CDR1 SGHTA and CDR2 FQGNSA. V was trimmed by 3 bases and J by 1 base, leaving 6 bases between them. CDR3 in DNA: TGTGCCAGCAGCTTTATCGGGAACACTGAAGCTTTCTTT. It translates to CASSFIGNTEAFF. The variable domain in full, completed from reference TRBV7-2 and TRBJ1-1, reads GAGVSQSPSNKVTEKGKDVELRCDPISGHTALYWYRQSLGQGLEFLIYFQGNSAPDKSGLPSDRFSAERTGGSVSTLTIQRTQQEDSAVYLCASSFIGNTEAFFGQGTRLTVV.

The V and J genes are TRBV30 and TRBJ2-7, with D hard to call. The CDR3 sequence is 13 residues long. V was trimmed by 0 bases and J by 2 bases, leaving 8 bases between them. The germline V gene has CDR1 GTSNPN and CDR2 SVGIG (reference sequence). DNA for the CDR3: TGTGCCTGGAGTGTAGTCTCTCCCTACGAGCAGTACTTC. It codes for CAWSVVSPYEQYF. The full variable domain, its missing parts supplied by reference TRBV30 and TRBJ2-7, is SQTIHQWPATLVQPVGSPLSLECTVEGTSNPNLYWYRQAAGRGLQLLFYSVGIGQISSEVPQNLSASRPQDRQFILSSKKLLLSDSGFYLCAWSVVSPYEQYFGPGTRLTVT.

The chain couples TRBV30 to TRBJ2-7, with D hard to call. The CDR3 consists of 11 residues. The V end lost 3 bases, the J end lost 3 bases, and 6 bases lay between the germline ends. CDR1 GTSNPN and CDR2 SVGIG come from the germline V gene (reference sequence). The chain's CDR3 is CAWRNHYEQYF. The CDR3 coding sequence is TGTGCCTGGAGGAATCACTACGAGCAGTACTTC.

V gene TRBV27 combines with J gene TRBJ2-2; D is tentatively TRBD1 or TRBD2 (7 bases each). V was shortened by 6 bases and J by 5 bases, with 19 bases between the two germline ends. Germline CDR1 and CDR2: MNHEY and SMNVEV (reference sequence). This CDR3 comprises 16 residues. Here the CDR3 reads CASRGGLGQKTGELFF. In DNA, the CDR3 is TGTGCCAGCAGGGGGGGGTTGGGACAGAAAACCGGGGAGCTGTTTTTT.

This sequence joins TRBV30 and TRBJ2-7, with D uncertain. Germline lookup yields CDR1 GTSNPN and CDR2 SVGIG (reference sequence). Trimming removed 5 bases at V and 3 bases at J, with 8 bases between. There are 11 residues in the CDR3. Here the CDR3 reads CAWASDYEQYF. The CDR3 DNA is TGTGCCTGGGCCTCGGACTACGAGCAGTACTTC. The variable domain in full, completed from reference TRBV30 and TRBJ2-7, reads SQTIHQWPATLVQPVGSPLSLECTVEGTSNPNLYWYRQAAGRGLQLLFYSVGIGQISSEVPQNLSASRPQDRQFILSSKKLLLSDSGFYLCAWASDYEQYFGPGTRLTVT.

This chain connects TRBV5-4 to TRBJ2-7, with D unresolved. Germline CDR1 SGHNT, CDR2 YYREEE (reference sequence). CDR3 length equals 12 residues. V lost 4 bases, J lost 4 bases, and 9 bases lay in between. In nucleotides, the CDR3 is TGTGCCAGCAGCCTCCTGTCTTACGAGCAGTACTTC. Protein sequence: CASSLLSYEQYF.

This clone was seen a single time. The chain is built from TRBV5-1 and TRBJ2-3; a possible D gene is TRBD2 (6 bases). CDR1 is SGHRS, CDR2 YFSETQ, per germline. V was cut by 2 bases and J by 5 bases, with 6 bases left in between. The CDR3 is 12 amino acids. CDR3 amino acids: CASSFSGDTQYF. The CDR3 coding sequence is TGCGCCAGCAGCTTTAGCGGAGATACGCAGTATTTT.

Written as DNA, the CDR3 is TGTGCCTGGAGTGTCGGGACCGTAGCTTACGAGCAGTACTTC. The encoded protein is CAWSVGTVAYEQYF. This chain uses TRBV30 with TRBJ2-7; D is tentatively TRBD1 or TRBD2 (5 bases each). From germline, CDR1 is GTSNPN and CDR2 SVGIG (reference sequence). The V and J ends lost 0 bases and 4 bases respectively, with 13 bases between them. The CDR3 is 14 amino acids.

CDR3 coding DNA: TGCAGCGTTGGGCCGCGGACAGGGCAACAAGAGACCCAGTACTTC. Encoded protein: CSVGPRTGQQETQYF. The chain links TRBV29-1 to TRBJ2-5, with TRBD1 matching 8 bases. CDR3 size: 15 residues. The ends lost 4 bases at V and 2 bases at J; junction bases unmatched: 9. Germline V lookup: CDR1 SQVTM, CDR2 ANQGSEA.

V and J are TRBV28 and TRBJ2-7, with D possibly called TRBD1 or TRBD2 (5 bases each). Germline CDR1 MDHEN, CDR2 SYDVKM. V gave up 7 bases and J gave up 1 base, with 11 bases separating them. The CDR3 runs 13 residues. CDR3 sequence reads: CASTGTLSYEQYF. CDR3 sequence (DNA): TGTGCCAGCACAGGGACGTTATCCTACGAGCAGTACTTC.

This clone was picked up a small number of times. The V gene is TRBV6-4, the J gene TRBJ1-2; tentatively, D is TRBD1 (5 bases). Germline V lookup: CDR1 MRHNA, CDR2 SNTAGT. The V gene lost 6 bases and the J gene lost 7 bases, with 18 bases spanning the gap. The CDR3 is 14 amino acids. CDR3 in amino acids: CASSSEVGALGYTF. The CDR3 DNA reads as TGTGCCAGCAGCTCCGAGGTAGGGGCGCTTGGCTACACCTTC.

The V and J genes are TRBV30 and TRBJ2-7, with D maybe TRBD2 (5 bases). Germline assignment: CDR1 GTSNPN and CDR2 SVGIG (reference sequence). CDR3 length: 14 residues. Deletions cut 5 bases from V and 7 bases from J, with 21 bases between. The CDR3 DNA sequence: TGTGCCTGGGGGCAAAGCGGCCCTGGGGAGGAGCAGTACTTC. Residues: CAWGQSGPGEEQYF.

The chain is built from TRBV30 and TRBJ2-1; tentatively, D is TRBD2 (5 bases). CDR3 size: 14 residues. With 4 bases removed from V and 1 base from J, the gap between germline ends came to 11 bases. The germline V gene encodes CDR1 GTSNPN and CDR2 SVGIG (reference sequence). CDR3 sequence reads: CAWIGWESYNEQFF. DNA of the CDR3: TGTGCCTGGATCGGATGGGAGTCCTACAATGAGCAGTTCTTC.

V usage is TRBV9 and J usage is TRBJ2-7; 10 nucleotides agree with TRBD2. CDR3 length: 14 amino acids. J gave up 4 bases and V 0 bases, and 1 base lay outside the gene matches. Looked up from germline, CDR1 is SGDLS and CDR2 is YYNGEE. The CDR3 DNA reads TGTGCCAGCAGCGTAGGGACTAGCGGATACGAGCAGTACTTC. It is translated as CASSVGTSGYEQYF.

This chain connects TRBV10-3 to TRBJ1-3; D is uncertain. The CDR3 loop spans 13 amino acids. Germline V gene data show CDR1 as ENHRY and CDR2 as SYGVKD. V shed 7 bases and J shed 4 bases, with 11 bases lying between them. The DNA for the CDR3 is TGTGCCATCACCAGCTCAGTAGGAAACACCATATATTTT. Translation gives CAITSSVGNTIYF.

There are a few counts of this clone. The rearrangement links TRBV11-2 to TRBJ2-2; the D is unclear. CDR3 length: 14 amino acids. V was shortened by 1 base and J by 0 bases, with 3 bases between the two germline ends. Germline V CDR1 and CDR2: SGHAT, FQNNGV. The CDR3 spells CASSLGPNTGELFF. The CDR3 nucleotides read TGTGCCAGCAGCTTAGGGCCGAACACCGGGGAGCTGTTTTTT. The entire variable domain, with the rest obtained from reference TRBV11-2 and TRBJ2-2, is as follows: EAGVAQSPRYKIIEKRQSVAFWCNPISGHATLYWYQQILGQGPKLLIQFQNNGVVDDSQLPKDRFSAERLKGVDSTLKIQPAKLEDSAVYLCASSLGPNTGELFFGEGSRLTVL.

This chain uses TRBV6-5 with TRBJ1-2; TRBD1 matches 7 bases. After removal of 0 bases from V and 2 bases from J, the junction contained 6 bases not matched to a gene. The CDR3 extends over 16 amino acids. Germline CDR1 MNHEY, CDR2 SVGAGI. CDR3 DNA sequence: TGTGCCAGCAGTTACTCACCACAGGGGAGGAACTATGGCTACACCTTC. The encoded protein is CASSYSPQGRNYGYTF.

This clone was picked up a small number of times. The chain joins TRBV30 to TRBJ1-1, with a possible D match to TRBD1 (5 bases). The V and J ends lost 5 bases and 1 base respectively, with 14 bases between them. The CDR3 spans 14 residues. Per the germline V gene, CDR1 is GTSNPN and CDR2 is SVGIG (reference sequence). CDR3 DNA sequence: TGTGCCTGGGATACAGGAGCGGGGAACACTGAAGCTTTCTTT. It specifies CAWDTGAGNTEAFF.

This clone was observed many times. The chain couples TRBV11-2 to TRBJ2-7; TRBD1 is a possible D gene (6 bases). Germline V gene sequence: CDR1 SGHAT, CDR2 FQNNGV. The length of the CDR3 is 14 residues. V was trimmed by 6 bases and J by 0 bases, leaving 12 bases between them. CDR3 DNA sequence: TGTGCCAGCAGTACCGACAGGAGCTCCTACGAGCAGTACTTC. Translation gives CASSTDRSSYEQYF.

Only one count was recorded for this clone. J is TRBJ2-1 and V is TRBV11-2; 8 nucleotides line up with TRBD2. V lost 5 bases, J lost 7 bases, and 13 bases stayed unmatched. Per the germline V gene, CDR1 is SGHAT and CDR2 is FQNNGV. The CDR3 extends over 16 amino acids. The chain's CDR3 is CASSPGWGLGLNEQFF. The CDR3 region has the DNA TGTGCCAGCAGCCCCGGATGGGGACTAGGGTTGAATGAGCAGTTCTTC.

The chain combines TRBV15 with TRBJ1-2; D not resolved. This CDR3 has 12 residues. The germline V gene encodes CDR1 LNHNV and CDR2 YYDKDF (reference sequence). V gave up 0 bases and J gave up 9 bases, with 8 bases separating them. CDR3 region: CATSRDTSSYTF. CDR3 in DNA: TGTGCCACCAGCAGAGATACGAGTAGCTACACCTTC.